The source of this TCR beta chain is a study of cytomegalovirus exposure and HLA in healthy donors. Findings and limits, study-wide: There were three CMV-associated chains whose specificity for CMV antigens was confirmed in vitro. Reportedly, diagnosis of cytomegalovirus status by the classifier showed high specificity and sensitivity. Some public TCRs appeared in many individuals, while most sequences were rare.

Trimming stripped 0 bases from V and 5 bases from J, with 16 bases between. Germline values: CDR1 LGHNA, CDR2 YSLEER. This CDR3 contains 16 residues. The repertoire was sequenced with immunoSEQ multiplex PCR; TCRdb's copy has only in-frame clones and lacks some. The profile shows over 110,000 clones, roughly nine tenths of them singletons. These donors were members of the approximately 110-subject validation cohort, a group separate from the roughly 670-subject first cohort. On this clone itself: Its antigen is still unknown.

The sequencing input was PBMCs. The chain carries TRBV4-3 and TRBJ2-5; D is possibly TRBD2 (6 bases). The clonotype comes from a man younger than 35 in good health and CMV-seronegative. CDR3 coding DNA: TGCGCCAGCAGCCAAGAATCCCCTGGCCGGGGGGAGACCCAGTACTTC. This codes for CASSQESPGRGETQYF.